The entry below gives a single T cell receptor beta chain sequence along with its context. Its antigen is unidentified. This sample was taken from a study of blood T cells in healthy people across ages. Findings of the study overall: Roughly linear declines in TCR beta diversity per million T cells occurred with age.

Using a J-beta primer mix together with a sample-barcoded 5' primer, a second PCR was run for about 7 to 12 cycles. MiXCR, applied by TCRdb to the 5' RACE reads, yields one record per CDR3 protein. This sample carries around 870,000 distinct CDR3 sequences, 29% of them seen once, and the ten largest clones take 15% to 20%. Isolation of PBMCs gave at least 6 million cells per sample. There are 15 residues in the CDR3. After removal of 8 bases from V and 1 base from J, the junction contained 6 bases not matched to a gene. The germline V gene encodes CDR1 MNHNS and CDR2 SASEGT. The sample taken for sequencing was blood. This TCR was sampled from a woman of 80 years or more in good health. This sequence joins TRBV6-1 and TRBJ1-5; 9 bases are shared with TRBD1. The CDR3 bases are TGTGCCAGCTGGACAGGGGACTTGAGCAATCAGCCCCAGCATTTT. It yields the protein CASWTGDLSNQPQHF.